The 16 T cell receptor beta chains reported below all come from one sample, sequenced in a study of T-cell reconstitution after alpha-beta-depleted transplantation in children. For TCRbeta, the library was prepared with unique molecular identifiers. TCRdb reanalysed the PCR reads using MiXCR and keeps one entry per CDR3 protein. In the table there are around 180,000 distinct CDR3 sequences, 11% of which are singletons. The source material was PBMCs, sampled before TCRalphabeta/CD19-depleted stem cell transplant. These receptors came from a boy under 10 years old with acute myeloid leukemia, due to receive a stem cell transplant.

This clonotype was seen many times. The chain combines TRBV5-1 with TRBJ2-5; D uncertain. The CDR3 contains 12 residues. The ends were cut back, 4 bases at V and 4 bases at J, with 8 bases in the middle. Germline V lookup: CDR1 SGHRS, CDR2 YFSETQ. The CDR3 coding sequence is TGCGCCAGCAGCCGTTCGAGAGAGACCCAGTACTTC. This gives the protein CASSRSRETQYF. The full variable domain, with the rest looked up from reference TRBV5-1 and TRBJ2-5, is KAGVTQTPRYLIKTRGQQVTLSCSPISGHRSVSWYQQTPGQGLQFLFEYFSETQRNKGNFPGRFSGRQFSNSRSEMNVSTLELGDSALYLCASSRSRETQYFGPGTRLLVL.

This clonotype was seen ten or more times. The chain carries TRBV7-2 and TRBJ2-2; TRBD2 matches 9 bases. Germline values: CDR1 SGHTA, CDR2 FQGNSA. V shed 3 bases and J 2 bases; nucleotides not matched to a gene: 13. The CDR3 length is 19 residues. CDR3 nucleotides: TGTGCCAGCAGCTTCGGGCTAGCGGGGCAACCTATAAACACCGGGGAGCTGTTTTTT. The encoded protein is CASSFGLAGQPINTGELFF.

This clonotype was observed many times. This chain links TRBV7-2 with TRBJ2-3; tentative D call: TRBD1 (5 bases). Germline V CDR1 and CDR2: SGHTA, FQGNSA. V was trimmed by 5 bases and J by 7 bases, leaving 25 bases between them. The CDR3 runs to 17 residues. The CDR3 coding sequence is TGTGCCAGCAGCCCCCGAATGGGGCATGGAGAACTGTATACGCAGTATTTT. Protein sequence: CASSPRMGHGELYTQYF.

This clonotype was observed at least ten times. The V gene is TRBV20-1, the J gene TRBJ2-7, with 9 bases aligning to TRBD2. Germline CDR1 DFQATT, CDR2 SNEGSKA (reference sequence). The CDR3 loop spans 14 amino acids. Unmatched junction bases numbered 3, after V lost 1 base and J lost 2 bases. This chain's CDR3 is CSARGIAGAYEQYF. The DNA for the CDR3 is TGCAGTGCTAGAGGTATAGCGGGAGCCTACGAGCAGTACTTC.

The table lists this clonotype with many counts. The gene calls are TRBV11-2 and TRBJ2-7, with D possibly TRBD2 on 5 matching bases. This CDR3 comprises 14 residues. V gave up 3 bases and J gave up 2 bases, with 11 bases separating them. Germline CDR1 and CDR2: SGHAT and FQNNGV. CDR3 nucleotides: TGTGCCAGCAGCTTCGACCCGGGAACCTACGAGCAGTACTTC. It specifies CASSFDPGTYEQYF.

In this sample, this clonotype turned up many times. The chain has TRBV5-1 and TRBJ2-6, with 10 bases lining up with TRBD2. Germline trimming cut 0 bases from V and 0 bases from J; bases unmatched to any gene: 6. This CDR3 has 19 residues. CDR1 is SGHRS and CDR2 is YFSETQ in the germline V gene. The CDR3 DNA reads as TGCGCCAGCAGCTTGGAGGGTAGCGGGGGGTACTCTGGGGCCAACGTCCTGACTTTC. Residues: CASSLEGSGGYSGANVLTF.

The CDR3 DNA sequence: TGTGCCAGCAGCGCCTACAGGGATGAAAAACTGTTTTTT. Amino acid sequence: CASSAYRDEKLFF. The chain carries TRBV11-2 and TRBJ1-4, with a tentative D call TRBD1 (6 bases). CDR1 and CDR2 from the germline V gene are SGHAT and FQNNGV. The CDR3 contains 13 residues. The V and J ends lost 5 bases and 6 bases respectively, with 10 bases between them.

In its sample, this clonotype was seen many times. The chain links TRBV27 to TRBJ2-7; D gene ambiguous. The CDR3 has 13 residues. Between the trimmed V and J ends, which lost 5 bases and 2 bases, there was a span of 10 bases. The germline CDR1 and CDR2 sequences are MNHEY and SMNVEV (reference sequence). CDR3 nucleotides: TGTGCCAGCAGTAACCTAGGAACCTACGAGCAGTACTTC. It yields the protein CASSNLGTYEQYF.

As DNA, the CDR3 is TGTGCCTTCTGTTTAACACTAGCGGGCCTCCTACCTCAAGAGACCCAGTACTTC. Protein: CAFCLTLAGLLPQETQYF. The chain couples TRBV12-3 or TRBV12-4 to TRBJ2-5; 9 bases line up with TRBD2. Trimming removed 11 bases from V and 2 bases from J; junction bases left unmatched: 21. The CDR3 runs to 18 residues.

Many counts were recorded for this clonotype. The genes are TRBV11-2 and TRBJ2-5; 8 bases are shared with TRBD2. The CDR3 covers 16 residues. Germline assignment: CDR1 SGHAT and CDR2 FQNNGV. Trimming cost V 6 bases and J 5 bases; bases outside gene matches: 14. CDR3 nucleotides: TGTGCCAGCAGTCAGCGGGGGTGGGGGTACAGGGAGACCCAGTACTTC. Translated, it gives CASSQRGWGYRETQYF.

This clonotype came up many times. The rearrangement joins TRBV5-1 to TRBJ2-7; no reliable D call. Germline CDR1 reads SGHRS; CDR2 reads YFSETQ. Trimming removed 0 bases from V and 3 bases from J, with 22 bases in between. The CDR3 is made up of 18 amino acids. The CDR3 here is CASSLAFGTGSEYYEQYF. The CDR3 coding sequence is TGCGCCAGCAGCTTGGCCTTCGGAACCGGTTCTGAGTACTACGAGCAGTACTTC.

Many counts were recorded for this clonotype. The rearrangement joins TRBV20-1 to TRBJ1-1, with a possible D match to TRBD1 (6 bases). The CDR3 spans 11 residues. Germline-derived CDR1 and CDR2 are DFQATT and SNEGSKA (reference sequence). This chain's CDR3 is CRVQGGTEAFF. The CDR3 DNA follows: TGCAGGGTACAGGGAGGCACTGAAGCTTTCTTT.

This clonotype has a count of ten or more. The V call is TRBV7-2, the J call TRBJ1-4, with 7 bases matching TRBD1. Germline CDR1 SGHTA, CDR2 FQGNSA. Germline trimming cut 5 bases from V and 7 bases from J; bases unmatched to any gene: 4. The CDR3 covers 13 residues. The CDR3 is CASSLRQGEKLFF. The CDR3 DNA follows: TGTGCCAGCAGCCTCAGACAGGGTGAAAAACTGTTTTTT.

At least ten counts were recorded for this clonotype. V and J are TRBV5-1 and TRBJ1-1, with D perhaps TRBD1 (6 bases). Trimming shortened V by 0 bases and J by 5 bases, and 11 bases separated the two germline ends. CDR3 length: 14 residues. CDR1 is SGHRS and CDR2 is YFSETQ in the germline V gene. The CDR3: CASSLGAGDTEAFF. The CDR3, as DNA: TGCGCCAGCAGCTTGGGGGCAGGGGATACTGAAGCTTTCTTT.

This clonotype has ten or more counts. J is TRBJ1-1 and V is TRBV6-1, with TRBD1 identical over 9 bases. With 10 bases clipped from V and 1 base from J, the junction kept 13 bases outside the gene matches. Germline CDR1 reads MNHNS; CDR2 reads SASEGT. This CDR3 contains 16 residues. CDR3 sequence: CATQNGDRVGNTEAFF. CDR3 nucleotide sequence: TGTGCCACGCAAAACGGGGACAGGGTCGGGAACACTGAAGCTTTCTTT.

The V gene is TRBV18, the J gene TRBJ2-7; a possible D gene is TRBD1 (5 bases). The V end lost 6 bases, the J end lost 0 bases, and 12 bases lay between the germline ends. Germline lookup yields CDR1 KGHSH and CDR2 LQKENI. This CDR3 is built from 14 residues. This CDR3 reads CASSLDSFSYEQYV. CDR3 sequence (DNA): TGTGCCAGCTCCCTCGACAGCTTCTCCTACGAGCAGTACGTC.